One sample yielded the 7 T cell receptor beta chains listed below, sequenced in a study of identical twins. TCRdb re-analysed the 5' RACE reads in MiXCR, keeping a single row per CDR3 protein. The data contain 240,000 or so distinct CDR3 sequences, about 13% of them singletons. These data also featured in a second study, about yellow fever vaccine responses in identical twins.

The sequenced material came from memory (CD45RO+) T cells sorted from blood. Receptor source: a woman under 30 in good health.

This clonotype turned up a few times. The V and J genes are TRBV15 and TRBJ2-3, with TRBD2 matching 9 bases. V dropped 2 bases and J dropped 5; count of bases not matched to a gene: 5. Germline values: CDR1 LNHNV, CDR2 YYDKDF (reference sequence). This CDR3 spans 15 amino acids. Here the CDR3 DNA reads TGTGCCACCAGCAGATTAATGACTAGCGGAGATACGCAGTATTTT. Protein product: CATSRLMTSGDTQYF.

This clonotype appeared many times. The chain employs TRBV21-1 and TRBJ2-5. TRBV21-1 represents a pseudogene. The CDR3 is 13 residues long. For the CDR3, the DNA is TGTGCCAGCAGCCTCTGGCCGCAAGAGACCCAGTACTTC. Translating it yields CASSLWPQETQYF.

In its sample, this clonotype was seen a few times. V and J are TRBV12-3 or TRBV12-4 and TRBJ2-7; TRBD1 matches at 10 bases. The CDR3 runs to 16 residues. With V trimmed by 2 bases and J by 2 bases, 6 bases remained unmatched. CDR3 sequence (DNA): TGTGCCAGCAGTTTAAAGCTTGGACAGGGGGCCTACGAGCAGTACTTC. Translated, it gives CASSLKLGQGAYEQYF.

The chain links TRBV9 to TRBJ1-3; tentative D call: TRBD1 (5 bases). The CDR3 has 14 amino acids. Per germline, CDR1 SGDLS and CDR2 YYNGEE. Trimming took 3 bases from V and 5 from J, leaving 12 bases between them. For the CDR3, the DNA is TGTGCCAGCAGCGACCGGGACGTGAGAAACACCATATATTTT. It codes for CASSDRDVRNTIYF.

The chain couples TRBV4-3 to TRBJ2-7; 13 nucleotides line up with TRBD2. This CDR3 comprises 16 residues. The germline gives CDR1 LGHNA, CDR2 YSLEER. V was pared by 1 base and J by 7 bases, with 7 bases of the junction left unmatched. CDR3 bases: TGCGCCAGCAGCCAAGCCAAACTAGCGGGAGGGCAGGAGCAGTACTTC. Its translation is CASSQAKLAGGQEQYF.

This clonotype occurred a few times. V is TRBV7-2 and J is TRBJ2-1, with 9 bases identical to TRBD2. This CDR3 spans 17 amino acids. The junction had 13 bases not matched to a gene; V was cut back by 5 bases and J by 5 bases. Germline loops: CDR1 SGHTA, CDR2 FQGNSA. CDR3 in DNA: TGTGCCAGCAGCGCGCGCCCTCTAGCGGGGACCAACAATGAGCAGTTCTTC. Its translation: CASSARPLAGTNNEQFF.

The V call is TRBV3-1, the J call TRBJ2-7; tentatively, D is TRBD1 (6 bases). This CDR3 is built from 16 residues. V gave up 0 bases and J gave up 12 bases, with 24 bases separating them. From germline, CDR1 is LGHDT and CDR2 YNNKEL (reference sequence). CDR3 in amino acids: CASSQDLWSPAGVVYF. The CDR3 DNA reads TGTGCCAGCAGCCAAGATCTTTGGTCCCCAGCAGGGGTTGTGTACTTC.